The present T cell receptor beta chain was sequenced within a study of cytomegalovirus exposure and HLA in healthy donors. Losses at the gene ends were 5 bases for V and 2 bases for J; bases not matched to a gene: 6. The CDR3 contains 15 residues. Germline CDR1 ENHRY, CDR2 SYGVKD. Amplification used 60 Vbeta primers and 13 Jbeta primers. The data were produced by immunoSEQ multiplex PCR, yet TCRdb's version contains in-frame clones alone and is incomplete. The data contain 99,000 or so clones, around 80% of them singletons. The chain recombines TRBV10-3 with TRBJ2-7, with TRBD1 matching over 10 bases. The TCR sequence derives from a male donor in good health and CMV-seronegative. Sequencing input: PBMCs. CDR3 in amino acids: CAISPGTGATYEQYF. The CDR3 DNA reads as TGTGCCATCAGTCCCGGGACAGGGGCGACCTACGAGCAGTACTTC.